This T cell receptor beta chain was retrieved from a study of vaccination effects on CD4 cells after COVID-19. Study-level background: Under the ViraFEST assay, PBMC were stimulated with viral peptide pools so that antigen-specific CD4+ T cells expanded. Sequencing was performed afterwards. The culture medium for two million PBMC per well included roughly 10 IU/ml IL-2 and around 9.8 ug/ml peptides.

Assay used: immunoSEQ multiplex PCR; TCRdb lists only in-frame clones, some missing. Of approximately 30,000 clones listed, 74% are singletons. A word on this clone: Its antigen is not identified.

Looked up from germline, CDR1 is MNHGY and CDR2 is SAAAGT. V dropped 6 bases and J dropped 10 bases, with 13 bases sitting between them. This CDR3 has 12 amino acids. Researchers isolated CD4+ T cells once ten to eleven days of culture had elapsed. Two doses of BNT162b2 or mRNA-1273 vaccine were administered to participants. The V gene is TRBV6-8, the J gene TRBJ1-5; D ambiguous. The TCR comes from a human donor who received a COVID-19 vaccine. Specimen: CD4+ T cells from PBMCs cultured without peptide, collected after COVID-19 vaccination. The CDR3 DNA reads TGTGCCAGCAGACGCCTTTACAAACCCCAGCATTTT. Amino acid sequence: CASRRLYKPQHF.